This TCR beta chain was documented in a study of blood T cell repertoires in COVID-19 (TCRdb year 2020). In the study overall: The collaborator samples originated in the United States, Italy and Spain and spanned the acute and convalescent phases of COVID-19. The prospective study material was composed of cDNA or gDNA derived from T cells, B-cell-depleted T cells, or PBMCs. Deeply sampled blood TCRbeta repertoires from subjects exposed to, actively infected with, or recovered from COVID-19 were included in the dataset. A freely available public database, intended as a resource for researchers studying the immune response to SARS-CoV-2, is where the repertoires were released. The samples were drawn from two sources: the first 160 participants of the ongoing ImmuneRACE study, and approximately 1,300 subjects contributed by 6 global collaborators. The sample metadata nearly always contained a de-identified subject ID, COVID-19 status, age in years and sex. HLA class I and class II types, where available, came from metadata supplied by the sample provider rather than from assay-based typing.

The CDR1 and CDR2 encoded by the germline V gene are LGHNA and YNFKEQ. Its CDR3 holds 15 amino acids, cysteine through phenylalanine. Just CDR3 DNA is preserved here, 45 bases in frame from base 1. From V the trimming removes 3 bases and from J it removes 4 bases, while the gene matches leave 6 bases of the junction unaccounted for. TCRbeta CDR3 regions were amplified from genomic DNA using the immunoSEQ Assay, a bias-controlled multiplex PCR. Concerning the study's data processing: The number of nucleated cells in each sample was estimated from the amplification of reference gene primers within the assay. Sequence reads were collapsed and filtered to measure the absolute abundance of every unique TCRbeta CDR3 rearrangement. Productive Simpson clonality was computed per sample as the square root of Simpson's diversity index over productive rearrangements. The table was pulled from immuneACCESS by TCRdb, which kept in-frame rearrangements only. Such tables lose some clones; where checked, under half of the loss comes from unresolved V genes, and the rest has no known cause. The V and J calls and clone size were taken over from that table, and D and trimming were inferred from the DNA. The sample contains about 37,000 clones, around three quarters of them found a single time. The ten largest make up roughly 14% of the sample.

As concerns this clone: No antigen is known for it. No clone much larger than this one lies a single base away; base qualities are absent.

Points the paper makes about the study in general: How much clinical and demographic metadata was included differed by source and by participant, and the metadata was provided uncurated.

Each collaborating institution followed its own protocols to collect whole blood in K2EDTA tubes. Collaborator samples were shipped for TCRbeta analysis as frozen whole blood, isolated PBMCs, or DNA extracted from either sample type. Sequenced sample: peripheral blood. The source is an older woman with acute or convalescent COVID-19. The chain uses TRBV4-2 and TRBJ2-7; TRBD1 fits 10 bases in the junction. The CDR3 protein: CASSQGRQGAYEQYF. The DNA sequence is as follows: TGTGCCAGCAGCCAGGGGAGACAGGGGGCTTACGAGCAGTACTTC.